These 32 T cell receptor beta chains were sequenced from one sample in a study of blood T cell repertoires in COVID-19. TCRdb's table, derived via immunoSEQ multiplex PCR, lists solely in-frame clones and lacks some. This table holds around 40,000 clones, approximately 91% found once. Sequencing input: peripheral blood. These receptors were obtained from a man in his fifties with active COVID-19.

DNA of the CDR3: TGTGCCAGCAGTCCACCCGGGGGGGGTTACAATGAGCAGTTCTTC. Protein product: CASSPPGGGYNEQFF. The rearrangement joins TRBV6-2 or TRBV6-3 to TRBJ2-1, with TRBD2 matching over 8 bases. The trim removed 5 bases at V and 4 bases at J, leaving 7 bases unmatched. The CDR3 has 15 amino acids. Germline CDR1 and CDR2: MNHEY and SVGEGT.

The chain joins TRBV6-4 to TRBJ2-1; D not resolved. Trimming removed 5 bases from V and 11 bases from J, with 19 bases in between. From germline, CDR1 is MRHNA and CDR2 SNTAGT. There are 14 residues in the CDR3. This chain's CDR3 is CASSTPIPSIQQFF. DNA for the CDR3: TGTGCCAGCAGTACTCCCATTCCATCGATTCAGCAGTTCTTC.

The CDR3 reads CASSQVWEGPGETQYF. In DNA, the CDR3 is TGCGCCAGCAGCCAAGTGTGGGAGGGCCCGGGGGAGACCCAGTACTTC. The rearrangement uses TRBV4-3 and TRBJ2-5; 7 bases match TRBD2. Germline assignment: CDR1 LGHNA and CDR2 YSLEER. CDR3 length: 16 amino acids. V shed 1 base, J shed 5 bases, and the junction held 10 bases outside the gene matches.

The CDR3 loop reads CAGSRGWYEQYF. The CDR3, as DNA: TGTGCCGGGTCCCGGGGGTGGTACGAGCAGTACTTC. The rearrangement joins TRBV2 to TRBJ2-7; D is perhaps TRBD2 (6 bases). V lost 11 bases and J lost 4, with 15 bases in between. Germline V lookup: CDR1 SNHLY, CDR2 FYNNEI. This CDR3 has 12 amino acids.

The gene calls are TRBV5-6 and TRBJ2-5; perhaps TRBD1 as D (5 bases). Trimming shortened V by 4 bases and J by 4 bases, and 8 bases separated the two germline ends. CDR3 length equals 12 residues. The germline V gene has CDR1 SGHDT and CDR2 YYEEEE. As DNA, the CDR3 is TGTGCCAGCAGCGCAGGGTTAGAGACCCAGTACTTC. Amino acids: CASSAGLETQYF.

This clone was seen only once. The rearrangement uses TRBV7-2 and TRBJ2-1; D gene unclear. Trimming stripped 6 bases from V and 5 bases from J, with 14 bases between. This CDR3 has 14 amino acids. Per germline, CDR1 SGHTA and CDR2 FQGNSA. The CDR3, as DNA: TGTGCCAGCAGTCGACTTACCAGAAACAATGAGCAGTTCTTC. It yields the protein CASSRLTRNNEQFF.

This chain uses TRBV28 with TRBJ2-7; 16 bases are shared with TRBD2. The CDR3 length is 15 residues. Trimming at V came to 6 bases and at J to 4 bases, leaving 3 bases not matched to a gene. Looked up from germline, CDR1 is MDHEN and CDR2 is SYDVKM. CDR3 region: CASRGGLAGGYEQYF. The CDR3 DNA reads TGTGCCAGCAGGGGGGGACTAGCGGGAGGGTACGAGCAGTACTTC.

This CDR3 is CASSGTGGSLTDTQYF. CDR3 DNA sequence: TGTGCCAGCAGTGGGACAGGGGGATCCCTCACAGATACGCAGTATTTT. The gene calls are TRBV2 and TRBJ2-3; 10 nucleotides match TRBD1. CDR1 and CDR2 (germline): SNHLY, FYNNEI. V shed 4 bases and J 2 bases; nucleotides not matched to a gene: 6. CDR3 length equals 16 residues.

This clone has a single count. This chain links TRBV24-1 with TRBJ2-1; TRBD2 aligns across 10 bases. The CDR3 sequence is 16 residues long. The junction had 3 bases not matched to a gene; V was cut back by 5 bases and J by 0 bases. Germline V lookup: CDR1 KGHDR, CDR2 SFDVKD. The CDR3 loop is CATSAASGSSYNEQFF. The CDR3 DNA reads TGTGCCACCAGTGCGGCTAGCGGGAGCTCCTACAATGAGCAGTTCTTC.

The chain recombines TRBV4-3 with TRBJ1-4; 8 bases are shared with TRBD1. CDR1 is LGHNA and CDR2 is YSLEER in the germline V gene. The CDR3 is 14 residues long. The ends lost 4 bases at V and 6 bases at J; junction bases unmatched: 4. CDR3 sequence (DNA): TGCGCCAGCAGCCCGGACAGGGTCGATGAAAAACTGTTTTTT. Protein: CASSPDRVDEKLFF.

The chain uses TRBV4-3 and TRBJ2-3; TRBD2 matches 7 bases. Trimming removed 4 bases from V and 1 base from J; junction bases left unmatched: 8. In germline, CDR1 is LGHNA, CDR2 YSLEER. The CDR3 consists of 16 residues. The CDR3 here is CASSLDSGPRTDTQYF. CDR3 sequence (DNA): TGCGCCAGCAGCCTCGATAGCGGGCCCCGCACAGATACGCAGTATTTT.

This chain connects TRBV30 to TRBJ1-2; no definite D call. CDR1 is GTSNPN, CDR2 SVGIG, per germline (reference sequence). This CDR3 spans 15 amino acids. V lost 2 bases and J 8 bases, leaving 21 bases between the germline ends. In nucleotides, the CDR3 is TGTGCCTGGAGTACCCCGAGCAGGAGCGGGTTGGGCTACACCTTC. It codes for CAWSTPSRSGLGYTF.

The sample holds a few counts of this clone. The rearrangement links TRBV4-3 to TRBJ1-6; D gene unclear. Trimming took 1 base from V and 1 from J, leaving 8 bases between them. CDR1 is LGHNA, CDR2 YSLEER, per germline. The CDR3 has 16 amino acids. CDR3: CASSQAWTSYNSPLHF. In nucleotides, the CDR3 is TGCGCCAGCAGCCAAGCATGGACTTCCTATAATTCACCCCTCCACTTT.

V usage is TRBV4-3 and J usage is TRBJ2-7, with TRBD1 matching over 11 bases. V was clipped by 5 bases and J by 3 bases; unmatched bases: 3. The CDR3 loop spans 14 amino acids. Per germline, CDR1 LGHNA and CDR2 YSLEER. This CDR3 is CASSEGTGGYEQYF. The CDR3 DNA sequence: TGCGCCAGCAGCGAAGGGACAGGGGGCTACGAGCAGTACTTC.

V and J are TRBV11-3 and TRBJ2-5; 7 nucleotides agree with TRBD2. The CDR3 spans 18 residues. Germline V gene sequence: CDR1 SGHNT, CDR2 YENEEA. V shed 2 bases, J shed 2 bases, and the junction held 14 bases outside the gene matches. For the CDR3, the DNA is TGTGCCAGCAGCTTACGCATCCACGTCGGCGGGAGACAAGAGACCCAGTACTTC. It is translated as CASSLRIHVGGRQETQYF. The full variable domain, with the rest looked up from reference TRBV11-3 and TRBJ2-5, is EAGVVQSPRYKIIEKKQPVAFWCNPISGHNTLYWYLQNLGQGPELLIRYENEEAVDDSQLPKDRFSAERLKGVDSTLKIQPAELGDSAVYLCASSLRIHVGGRQETQYFGPGTRLLVL.

This clone was detected only a few times. This chain uses TRBV5-4 with TRBJ2-7, with 12 bases aligning to TRBD1. Germline V gives CDR1 SGHNT, CDR2 YYREEE (reference sequence). This CDR3 region has 15 residues. Trimming cost V 4 bases and J 3 bases; bases outside gene matches: 5. The CDR3 here is CASSPGQGAHYEQYF. The CDR3, as DNA: TGTGCCAGCAGCCCGGGACAGGGGGCCCACTACGAGCAGTACTTC.

V usage is TRBV9 and J usage is TRBJ2-3; D may be TRBD2 (6 bases). Germline CDR1 and CDR2: SGDLS and YYNGEE. This CDR3 spans 16 amino acids. The V gene lost 0 bases and the J gene lost 3 bases, with 14 bases spanning the gap. This chain's CDR3 is CASSVGDLARTDTQYF. Written as DNA, the CDR3 is TGTGCCAGCAGCGTAGGGGACCTAGCGAGGACAGATACGCAGTATTTT.

The chain recombines TRBV27 with TRBJ2-7; D unclear. The CDR3 is 12 residues long. Trimming stripped 3 bases from V and 7 bases from J, with 10 bases between. Germline CDR1 and CDR2: MNHEY and SMNVEV (reference sequence). The CDR3, as DNA: TGTGCCAGCAGTTTTTCCCCAGGAGAGCAGTACTTC. This codes for CASSFSPGEQYF.

The rearrangement uses TRBV4-3 and TRBJ2-7, with unresolved D. V lost 0 bases and J 8 bases, leaving 11 bases between the germline ends. This CDR3 region has 13 residues. The germline V gene has CDR1 LGHNA and CDR2 YSLEER. This CDR3 is CASSQDSYSQQYF. The CDR3, as DNA: TGCGCCAGCAGCCAAGATTCCTACTCCCAGCAGTACTTC.

The gene calls are TRBV4-1 and TRBJ2-1; a weak D match, TRBD2 (5 bases). V lost 0 bases and J 6 bases, leaving 6 bases between the germline ends. Germline CDR1 is MGHRA and CDR2 is YSYEKL. The CDR3 runs 13 residues. Written as DNA, the CDR3 is TGCGCCAGCAGCCAAGATGGAGGCAATGAGCAGTTCTTC. It specifies CASSQDGGNEQFF.

The chain couples TRBV4-3 to TRBJ2-3, with D possibly TRBD1 on 6 matching bases. Between the trimmed V and J ends, which lost 5 bases and 2 bases, there was a span of 23 bases. The length of the CDR3 is 18 residues. Germline V gene lookup returns CDR1 LGHNA and CDR2 YSLEER. The CDR3 spells CASSSSRDIGYITDTQYF. In DNA form, the CDR3 reads TGCGCCAGCAGCTCCTCCCGGGACATCGGTTACATCACAGATACGCAGTATTTT.

This chain connects TRBV11-3 to TRBJ1-1; 10 positions agree with TRBD1. From germline, CDR1 is SGHNT and CDR2 YENEEA. The CDR3 totals 16 residues. Trimming took 5 bases from V and 6 from J; bases not matched to a gene: 12. The CDR3 reads CASSAWTGGETAEAFF. The DNA of the CDR3 is TGTGCCAGCAGCGCCTGGACAGGGGGGGAAACCGCTGAAGCTTTCTTT.

This clone has just a few counts. V is TRBV11-1 and J is TRBJ2-5, with D maybe TRBD2 (5 bases). V lost 5 bases and J 2 bases, leaving 15 bases between the germline ends. The CDR3 covers 15 residues. Germline CDR1 SGHAT, CDR2 FQDESV (reference sequence). The CDR3 reads CASSPSVGVQETQYF. CDR3 coding DNA: TGTGCCAGCAGCCCTTCTGTGGGAGTTCAAGAGACCCAGTACTTC.

This chain uses TRBV5-1 with TRBJ1-3; D gene uncertain. V was clipped by 6 bases and J by 3 bases, with 13 bases between them. The germline V gene encodes CDR1 SGHRS and CDR2 YFSETQ. CDR3 length equals 14 residues. The CDR3 DNA sequence: TGCGCCAGCACCCCGGCGGGTAGTGGAAACACCATATATTTT. Its translation is CASTPAGSGNTIYF.

V is TRBV7-9 and J is TRBJ2-1, with TRBD1 matching 11 bases. Unmatched junction bases numbered 7, after V lost 4 bases and J lost 5 bases. This CDR3 spans 16 amino acids. Germline V lookup: CDR1 SEHNR, CDR2 FQNEAQ (reference sequence). The CDR3 nucleotides are TGTGCCAGCAGCTCATGGACAGGGGGCATCAACAATGAGCAGTTCTTC. Its protein product is CASSSWTGGINNEQFF.

This chain joins TRBV30 and TRBJ2-3; TRBD2 agrees at 13 bases. This CDR3 region has 16 residues. CDR1 GTSNPN and CDR2 SVGIG come from the germline V gene (reference sequence). V lost 3 bases, J lost 2 bases, and 5 bases stayed unmatched. For the CDR3, the DNA is TGTGCCTGGAGCGGACTAGCGGGAGTGGCCACAGATACGCAGTATTTT. This codes for CAWSGLAGVATDTQYF.

This sequence joins TRBV4-1 and TRBJ1-5; D might be TRBD1 (6 bases). This CDR3 comprises 14 residues. Trimming shortened V by 2 bases and J by 5 bases, and 10 bases separated the two germline ends. Germline V gene lookup returns CDR1 MGHRA and CDR2 YSYEKL. The CDR3: CASSQRTEDQPQHF. The CDR3 nucleotides read TGCGCCAGCAGCCAAAGGACAGAAGATCAGCCCCAGCATTTT.

V usage is TRBV28 and J usage is TRBJ2-1, with D possibly being TRBD2 (5 bases). Germline V gene data show CDR1 as MDHEN and CDR2 as SYDVKM. Trimming removed 3 bases at V and 0 bases at J, with 9 bases between. This CDR3 is built from 15 residues. CDR3 in DNA: TGTGCCAGCAGTTTTTATGGGAGCTCCTACAATGAGCAGTTCTTC. Protein product: CASSFYGSSYNEQFF.

The V and J genes are TRBV4-3 and TRBJ2-7; a possible D gene is TRBD1 (6 bases). CDR1 and CDR2 (germline): LGHNA, YSLEER. Trimming left V 0 bases short and J 3 bases short, with 9 bases between. The CDR3 is 14 residues long. The DNA for the CDR3 is TGCGCCAGCAGCCAAGATCCAGGGGACTACGAGCAGTACTTC. Amino acid sequence: CASSQDPGDYEQYF.

V gene TRBV6-2 or TRBV6-3 combines with J gene TRBJ2-3; tentative D call: TRBD2 (6 bases). The V gene's germline CDR1 is MNHEY and CDR2 SVGEGT. The CDR3 spans 17 residues. Trimming shortened V by 0 bases and J by 2 bases, and 15 bases separated the two germline ends. CDR3 sequence: CASSYSGIADPTDTQYF. The CDR3 bases are TGTGCCAGCAGTTACTCGGGTATAGCGGATCCCACAGATACGCAGTATTTT.

This clone was seen a single time. V gene TRBV5-6 combines with J gene TRBJ1-2; 7 nucleotides line up with TRBD1. Unmatched junction bases numbered 14, after V lost 4 bases and J lost 8 bases. Per germline, CDR1 SGHDT and CDR2 YYEEEE. CDR3 length: 15 residues. The CDR3 loop is CASSQDRVLITGYTF. The CDR3 DNA is TGTGCCAGCAGCCAAGACAGGGTTCTCATAACGGGCTACACCTTC.

The J gene is TRBJ2-3, the V gene TRBV5-4; D remains ambiguous. The length of the CDR3 is 14 residues. The V gene lost 0 bases and the J gene lost 0 bases, with 5 bases spanning the gap. CDR1 is SGHNT, CDR2 YYREEE, per germline (reference sequence). CDR3 coding DNA: TGTGCCAGCAGCTTGGTCGGTAGCACAGATACGCAGTATTTT. It specifies CASSLVGSTDTQYF.